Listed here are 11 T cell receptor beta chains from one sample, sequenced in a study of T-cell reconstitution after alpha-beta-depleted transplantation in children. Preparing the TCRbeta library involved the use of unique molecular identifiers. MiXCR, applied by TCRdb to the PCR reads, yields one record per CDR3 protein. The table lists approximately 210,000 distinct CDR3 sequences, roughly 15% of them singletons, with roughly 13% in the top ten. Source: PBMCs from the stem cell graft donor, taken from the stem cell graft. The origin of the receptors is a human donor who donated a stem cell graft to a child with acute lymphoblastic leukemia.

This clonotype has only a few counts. The CDR3 DNA reads TGCAGCGGGAAGGACAGGGAACTCTCTGGCTACACCTTC. Its translation: CSGKDRELSGYTF. The chain joins TRBV29-1 to TRBJ1-2, with TRBD1 identical over 8 bases. This CDR3 comprises 13 residues. V lost 7 bases to trimming and J lost 7 bases; unmatched junction nucleotides: 11. The germline CDR1 and CDR2 sequences are SQVTM and ANQGSEA. The full variable domain, completed using reference TRBV29-1 and TRBJ1-2, is SAVISQKPSRDICQRGTSLTIQCQVDSQVTMMFWYRQQPGQSLTLIATANQGSEATYESGFVIDKFPISRPNLTFSTLTVSNMSPEDSSIYLCSGKDRELSGYTFGSGTRLTVV.

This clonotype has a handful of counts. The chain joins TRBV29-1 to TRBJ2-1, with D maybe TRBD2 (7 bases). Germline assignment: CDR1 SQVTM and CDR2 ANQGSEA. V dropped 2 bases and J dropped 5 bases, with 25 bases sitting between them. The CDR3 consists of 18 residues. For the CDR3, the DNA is TGCAGCGTTGAATCATTGAGGGGGAGGGCCGTTATAAACAATGAGCAGTTCTTC. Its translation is CSVESLRGRAVINNEQFF.

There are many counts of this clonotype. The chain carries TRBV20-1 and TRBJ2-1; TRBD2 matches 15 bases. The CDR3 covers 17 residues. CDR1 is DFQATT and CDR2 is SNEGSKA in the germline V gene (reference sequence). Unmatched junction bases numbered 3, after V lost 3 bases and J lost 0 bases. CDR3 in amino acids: CSARGTSGRTSYNEQFF. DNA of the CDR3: TGCAGTGCTAGGGGGACTAGCGGGAGGACCTCCTACAATGAGCAGTTCTTC.

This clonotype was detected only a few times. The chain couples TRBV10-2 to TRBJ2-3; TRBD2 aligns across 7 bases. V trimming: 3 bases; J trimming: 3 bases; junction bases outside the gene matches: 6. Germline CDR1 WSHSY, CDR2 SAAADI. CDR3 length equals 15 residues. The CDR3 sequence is CASSDGGGRTDTQYF. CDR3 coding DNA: TGCGCCAGCAGTGATGGCGGGGGTCGGACAGATACGCAGTATTTT.

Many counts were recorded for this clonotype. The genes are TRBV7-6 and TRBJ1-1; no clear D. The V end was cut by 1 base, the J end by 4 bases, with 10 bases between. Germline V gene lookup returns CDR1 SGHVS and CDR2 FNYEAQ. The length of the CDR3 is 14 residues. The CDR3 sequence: CASSLVWGSTEAFF. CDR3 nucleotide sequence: TGTGCCAGCAGCTTAGTCTGGGGTAGCACTGAAGCTTTCTTT.

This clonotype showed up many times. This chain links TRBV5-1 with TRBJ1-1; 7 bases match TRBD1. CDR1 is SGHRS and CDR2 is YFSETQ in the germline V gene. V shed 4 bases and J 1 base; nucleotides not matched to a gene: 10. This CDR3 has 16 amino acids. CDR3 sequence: CASSPWTGSENTEAFF. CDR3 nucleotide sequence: TGCGCCAGCAGCCCCTGGACAGGATCAGAGAACACTGAAGCTTTCTTT.

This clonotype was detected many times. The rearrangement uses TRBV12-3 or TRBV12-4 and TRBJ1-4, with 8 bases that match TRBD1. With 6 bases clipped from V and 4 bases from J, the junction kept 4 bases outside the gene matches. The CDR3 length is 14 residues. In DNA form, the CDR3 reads TGTGCCAGCAGAAACAGGGGGGTTAATGAAAAACTGTTTTTT. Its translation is CASRNRGVNEKLFF.

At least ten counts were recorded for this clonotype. CDR3 amino acids: CSVMTATGELFF. The CDR3 DNA reads as TGCAGCGTAATGACTGCTACCGGGGAGCTGTTTTTT. The chain uses TRBV29-1 and TRBJ2-2; D call uncertain. V was cut by 6 bases and J by 5 bases, with 10 bases left in between. Germline-derived CDR1 and CDR2 are SQVTM and ANQGSEA. The CDR3 is 12 residues long.

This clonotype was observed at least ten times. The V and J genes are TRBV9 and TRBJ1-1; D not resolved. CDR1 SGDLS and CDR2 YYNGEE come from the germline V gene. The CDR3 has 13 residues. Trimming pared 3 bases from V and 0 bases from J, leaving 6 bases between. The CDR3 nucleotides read TGTGCCAGCAGCGGTTTTATGAACACTGAAGCTTTCTTT. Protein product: CASSGFMNTEAFF.

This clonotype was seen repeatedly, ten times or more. The DNA of the CDR3 is TGCAGTGCTTCCAGCGGGAGGGCGGGTAATGAGCAGTTCTTC. Its translation: CSASSGRAGNEQFF. V and J are TRBV20-1 and TRBJ2-1; 10 nucleotides agree with TRBD2. This CDR3 comprises 14 residues. Germline values: CDR1 DFQATT, CDR2 SNEGSKA (reference sequence). After removal of 5 bases from V and 7 bases from J, the junction contained 8 bases not matched to a gene.

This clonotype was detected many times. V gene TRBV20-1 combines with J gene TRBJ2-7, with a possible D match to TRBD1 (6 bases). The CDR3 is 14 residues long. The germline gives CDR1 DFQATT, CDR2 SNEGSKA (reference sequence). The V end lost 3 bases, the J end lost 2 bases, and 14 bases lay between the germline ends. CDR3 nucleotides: TGCAGTGCTAGTGGCGGCGACAGGACCTACGAGCAGTACTTC. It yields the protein CSASGGDRTYEQYF.